The clone carrying this T cell receptor beta chain is a singleton in its sample. Its antigen is as yet unknown. This specimen belongs to a study of OX40 agonist ivuxolimab in advanced cancers. Study background: Mean age 60 years, range roughly 20 to 85; approximately 83% male. Whole-study findings and limits: Relatively little clonal expansion, among the lowest observed, appeared in partial responders at 0.1-3.0 mg/kg. Blood T cells, both CD4+ and CD8+, expanded clonally by week 6 at 0.1 to 3.0 mg/kg.

In germline, CDR1 is SGHTA, CDR2 FQGNSA. The CDR3 length is 14 residues. V was clipped by 7 bases and J by 2 bases, with 9 bases between them. Here immunoSEQ multiplex PCR was the method, and the copy in TCRdb shows in-frame clones only, minus some. The sample has about 80,000 clones; more than 85% are singletons. Autoimmune disease history or systemic immunosuppression excluded patients. The origin of this receptor is an adult with an advanced solid tumor such as melanoma, head and neck, liver or kidney cancer. The chain joins TRBV7-2 to TRBJ2-6; D is unresolved. The source was CD4+ or CD8+ T cells sorted from blood, collected in a trial of the OX40 agonist ivuxolimab. The CDR3, as DNA: TGTGCCAGCACGGCGAGAACTGGGGCCAACGTCCTGACTTTC. This codes for CASTARTGANVLTF.